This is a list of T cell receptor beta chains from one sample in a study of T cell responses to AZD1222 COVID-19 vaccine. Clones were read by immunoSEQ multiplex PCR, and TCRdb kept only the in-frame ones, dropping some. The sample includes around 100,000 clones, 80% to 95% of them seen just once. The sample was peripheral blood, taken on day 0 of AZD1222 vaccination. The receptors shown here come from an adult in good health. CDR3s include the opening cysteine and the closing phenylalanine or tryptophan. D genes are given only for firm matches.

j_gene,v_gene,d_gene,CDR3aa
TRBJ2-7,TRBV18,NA,CASSTVGTYEQYF
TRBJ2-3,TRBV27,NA,CASSPATDTQYF
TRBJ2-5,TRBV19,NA,CASSILGAAKETQYF
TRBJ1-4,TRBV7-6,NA,CASSPGSNEKLFF
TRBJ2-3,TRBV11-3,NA,CASSPGQIGTDTQYF
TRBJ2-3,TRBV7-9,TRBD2,CASSPVTSGQNTQYF
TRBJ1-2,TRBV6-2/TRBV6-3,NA,CASSILAHGYTF
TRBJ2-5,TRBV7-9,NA,CASSFLGRALLETQYF
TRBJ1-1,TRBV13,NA,CASSFWGLGAEAFF
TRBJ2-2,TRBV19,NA,CASNLPGVTGELFF
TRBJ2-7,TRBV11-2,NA,CASSLAGNVDEQYF
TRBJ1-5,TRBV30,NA,CACGQTSSNQPQHF
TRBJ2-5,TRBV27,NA,CASSPQETQYF
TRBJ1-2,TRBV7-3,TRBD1,CASSVGTGGVFTGYTF
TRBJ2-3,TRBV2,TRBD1,CASSEDRVTDTQYF
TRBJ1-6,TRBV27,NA,CASSFAYNSPLHF
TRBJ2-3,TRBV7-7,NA,CASSLSGWDTQYF
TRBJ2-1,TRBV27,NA,CASSFPAAPNEQFF
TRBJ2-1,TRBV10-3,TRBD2,CAISDMGEGLDEQFF
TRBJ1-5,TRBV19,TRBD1,CATQTGLGQPQHF
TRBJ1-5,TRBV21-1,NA,CASSKVMTDHSNQPQHF
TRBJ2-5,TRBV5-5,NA,CASSLDRSAETQYF
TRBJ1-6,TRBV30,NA,CAWSPTSLNFHF